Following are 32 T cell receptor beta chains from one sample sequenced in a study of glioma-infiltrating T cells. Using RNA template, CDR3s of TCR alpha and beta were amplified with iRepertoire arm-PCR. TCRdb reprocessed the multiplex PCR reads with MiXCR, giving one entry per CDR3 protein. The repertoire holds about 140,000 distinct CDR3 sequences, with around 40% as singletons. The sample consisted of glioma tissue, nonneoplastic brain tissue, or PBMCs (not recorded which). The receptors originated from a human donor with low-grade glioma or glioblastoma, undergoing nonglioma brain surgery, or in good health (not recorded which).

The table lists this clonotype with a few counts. This CDR3 is CATRRQGLANEQFF. CDR3 DNA sequence: TGTGCCACCAGACGACAGGGCCTGGCCAATGAGCAGTTCTTC. The chain joins TRBV6-1 to TRBJ2-1; 7 bases are a match to TRBD1. Germline assignment: CDR1 MNHNS and CDR2 SASEGT. This CDR3 is built from 14 residues. V was pared by 10 bases and J by 6 bases, with 12 bases of the junction left unmatched.

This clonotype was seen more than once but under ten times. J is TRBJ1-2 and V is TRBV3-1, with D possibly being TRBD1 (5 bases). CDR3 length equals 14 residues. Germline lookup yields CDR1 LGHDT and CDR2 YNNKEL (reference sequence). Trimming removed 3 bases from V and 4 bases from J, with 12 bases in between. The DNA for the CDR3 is TGTGCCAGCAGCCATGCGAGGGACTCCTATGGCTACACCTTC. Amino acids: CASSHARDSYGYTF.

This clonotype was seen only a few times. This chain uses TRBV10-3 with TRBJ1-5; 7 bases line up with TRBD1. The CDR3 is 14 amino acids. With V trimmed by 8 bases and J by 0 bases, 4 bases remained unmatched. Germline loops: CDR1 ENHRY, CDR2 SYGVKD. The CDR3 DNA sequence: TGTGCCATCGGTACAGGGGATAGCAATCAGCCCCAGCATTTT. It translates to CAIGTGDSNQPQHF.

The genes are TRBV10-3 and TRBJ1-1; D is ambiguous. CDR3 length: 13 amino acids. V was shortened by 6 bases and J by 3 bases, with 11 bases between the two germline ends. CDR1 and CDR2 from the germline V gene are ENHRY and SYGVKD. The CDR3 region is CAISSERDTEAFF. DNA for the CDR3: TGTGCCATCAGCTCTGAAAGAGACACTGAAGCTTTCTTT.

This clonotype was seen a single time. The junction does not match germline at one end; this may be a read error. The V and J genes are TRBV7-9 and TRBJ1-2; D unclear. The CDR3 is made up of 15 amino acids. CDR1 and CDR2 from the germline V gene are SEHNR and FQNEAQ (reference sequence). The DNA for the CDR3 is TGTGCCCGCAGCCCCCGCTCAGCCAATAACTATGGCTACACCTTC. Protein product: CARSPRSANNYGYTF.

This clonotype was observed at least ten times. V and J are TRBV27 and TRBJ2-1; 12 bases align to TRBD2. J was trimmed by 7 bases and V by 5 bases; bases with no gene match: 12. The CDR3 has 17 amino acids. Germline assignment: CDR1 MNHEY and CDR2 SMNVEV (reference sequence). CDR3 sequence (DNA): TGTGCCAGCAGTGACCAGAACCTAGCGGGAGGGAGGAATGAGCAGTTCTTC. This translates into CASSDQNLAGGRNEQFF.

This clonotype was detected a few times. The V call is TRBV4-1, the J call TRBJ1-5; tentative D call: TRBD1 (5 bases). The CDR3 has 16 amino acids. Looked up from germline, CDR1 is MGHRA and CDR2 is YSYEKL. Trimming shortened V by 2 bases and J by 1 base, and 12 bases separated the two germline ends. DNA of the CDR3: TGCGCCAGCAGCCAAAGCACTGGACAAAGCAATCAGCCCCAGCATTTT. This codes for CASSQSTGQSNQPQHF.

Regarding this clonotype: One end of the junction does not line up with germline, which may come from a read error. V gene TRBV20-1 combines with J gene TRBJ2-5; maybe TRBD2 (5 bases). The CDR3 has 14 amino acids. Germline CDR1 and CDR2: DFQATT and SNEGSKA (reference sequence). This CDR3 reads CSARDAADGETKYF. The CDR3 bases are TGCAGTGCTAGAGACGCAGCGGACGGAGAGACCAAGTACTTC.

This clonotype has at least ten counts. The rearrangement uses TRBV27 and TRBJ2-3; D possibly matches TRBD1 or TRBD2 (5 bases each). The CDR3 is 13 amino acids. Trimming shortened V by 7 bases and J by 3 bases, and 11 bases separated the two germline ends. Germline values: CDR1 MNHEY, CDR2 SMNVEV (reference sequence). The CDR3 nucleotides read TGTGCCAGCACCGGGGCCGGGACAGATACGCAGTATTTT. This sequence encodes CASTGAGTDTQYF.

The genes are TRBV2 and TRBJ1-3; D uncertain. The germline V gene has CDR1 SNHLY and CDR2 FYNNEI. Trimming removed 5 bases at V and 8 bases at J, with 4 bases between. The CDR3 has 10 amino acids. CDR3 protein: CASSLDTIYF. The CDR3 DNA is TGTGCCAGCAGTTTGGACACCATATATTTT.

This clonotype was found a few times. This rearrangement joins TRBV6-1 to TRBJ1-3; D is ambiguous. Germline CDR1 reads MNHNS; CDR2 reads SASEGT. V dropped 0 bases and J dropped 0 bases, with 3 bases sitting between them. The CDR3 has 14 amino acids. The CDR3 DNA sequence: TGTGCCAGCAGTGAAGCAAGCTCTGGAAACACCATATATTTT. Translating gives CASSEASSGNTIYF.

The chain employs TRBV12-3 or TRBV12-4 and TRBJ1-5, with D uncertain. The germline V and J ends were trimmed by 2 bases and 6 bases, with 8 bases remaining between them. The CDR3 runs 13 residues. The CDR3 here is CASSLFSGQPQHF. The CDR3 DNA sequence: TGTGCCAGCAGTTTATTCTCGGGTCAGCCCCAGCATTTT.

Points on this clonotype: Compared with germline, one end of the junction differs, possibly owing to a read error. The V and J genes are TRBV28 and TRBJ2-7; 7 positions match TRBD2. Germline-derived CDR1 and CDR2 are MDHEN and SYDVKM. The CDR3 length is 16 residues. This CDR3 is CANSSPLLADATEQYF. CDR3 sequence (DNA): TGTGCCAACAGTTCGCCCCTCCTAGCGGATGCGACCGAGCAGTACTTC.

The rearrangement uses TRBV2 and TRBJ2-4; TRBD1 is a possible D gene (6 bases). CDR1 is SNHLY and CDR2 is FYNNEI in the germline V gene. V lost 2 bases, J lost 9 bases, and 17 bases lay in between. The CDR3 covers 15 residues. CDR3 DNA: TGTGCCAGCAGTGAATGGTTCCAGGGGCAAGGCATTCAGTACTTC. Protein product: CASSEWFQGQGIQYF.

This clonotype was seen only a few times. CDR3 nucleotides: TGTGCCAGCCAGTCTGGGGGTCGGACTGAAGCTTTCTTT. Amino acids: CASQSGGRTEAFF. The chain uses TRBV6-1 and TRBJ1-1; a possible D gene is TRBD1 (5 bases). This CDR3 comprises 13 residues. The V and J ends lost 8 bases and 5 bases respectively, with 15 bases between them. Germline V gives CDR1 MNHNS, CDR2 SASEGT.

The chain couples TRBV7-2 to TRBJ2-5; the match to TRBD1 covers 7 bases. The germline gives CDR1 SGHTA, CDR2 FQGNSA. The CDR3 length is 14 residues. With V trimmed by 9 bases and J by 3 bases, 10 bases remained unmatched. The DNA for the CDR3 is TGTGCCAGAAGCGCACAGGGGAGTAAAGAGACCCAGTACTTC. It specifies CARSAQGSKETQYF.

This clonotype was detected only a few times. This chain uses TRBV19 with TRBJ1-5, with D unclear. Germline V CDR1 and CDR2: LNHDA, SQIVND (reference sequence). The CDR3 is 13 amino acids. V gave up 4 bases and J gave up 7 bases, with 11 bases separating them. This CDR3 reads CASSRQVLQPQHF. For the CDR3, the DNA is TGTGCCAGTAGTAGGCAGGTATTACAGCCCCAGCATTTT. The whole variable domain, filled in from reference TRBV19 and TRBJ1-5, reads DGGITQSPKYLFRKEGQNVTLSCEQNLNHDAMYWYRQDPGQGLRLIYYSQIVNDFQKGDIAEGYSVSREKKESFPLTVTSAQKNPTAFYLCASSRQVLQPQHFGDGTRLSIL.

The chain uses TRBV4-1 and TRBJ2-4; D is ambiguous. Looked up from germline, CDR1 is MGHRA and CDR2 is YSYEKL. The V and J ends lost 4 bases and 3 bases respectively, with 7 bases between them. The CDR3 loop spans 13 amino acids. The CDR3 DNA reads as TGCGCCAGCAGCCCGATCAGCAAAAACATTCAGTACTTC. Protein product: CASSPISKNIQYF.

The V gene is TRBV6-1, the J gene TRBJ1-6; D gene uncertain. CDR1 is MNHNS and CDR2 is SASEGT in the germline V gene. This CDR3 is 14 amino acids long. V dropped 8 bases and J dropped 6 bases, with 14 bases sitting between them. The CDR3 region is CASERWSSNSPLHF. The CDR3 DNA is TGTGCCAGCGAGAGATGGAGTTCTAATTCACCCCTCCACTTT.

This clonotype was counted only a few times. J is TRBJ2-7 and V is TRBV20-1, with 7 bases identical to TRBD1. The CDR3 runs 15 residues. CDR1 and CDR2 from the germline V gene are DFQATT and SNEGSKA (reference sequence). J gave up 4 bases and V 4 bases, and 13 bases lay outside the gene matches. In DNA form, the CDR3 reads TGCAGTGCTACCCCCGCCCGACAGGGTGGTTACGAGCAGTACTTC. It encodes CSATPARQGGYEQYF.

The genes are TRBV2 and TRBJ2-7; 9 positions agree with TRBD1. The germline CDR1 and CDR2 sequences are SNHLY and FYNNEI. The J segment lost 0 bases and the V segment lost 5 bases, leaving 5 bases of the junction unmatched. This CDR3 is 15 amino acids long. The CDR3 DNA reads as TGTGCCAGCAGTACGGGACAGGGTAGCTCCTACGAGCAGTACTTC. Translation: CASSTGQGSSYEQYF.

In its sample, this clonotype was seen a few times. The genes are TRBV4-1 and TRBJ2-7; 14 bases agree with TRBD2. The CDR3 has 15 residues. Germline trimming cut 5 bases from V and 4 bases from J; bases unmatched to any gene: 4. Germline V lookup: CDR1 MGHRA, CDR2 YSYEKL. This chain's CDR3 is CASSSGLAGVYEQYF. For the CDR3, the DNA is TGCGCCAGCAGCTCGGGACTAGCGGGAGTATACGAGCAGTACTTC.

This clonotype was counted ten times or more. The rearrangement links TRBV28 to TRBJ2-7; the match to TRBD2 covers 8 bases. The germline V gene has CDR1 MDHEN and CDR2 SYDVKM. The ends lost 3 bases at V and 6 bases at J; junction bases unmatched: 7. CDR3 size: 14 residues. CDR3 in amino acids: CASSFQREFSEQYF. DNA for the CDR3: TGTGCCAGCAGTTTCCAGCGGGAGTTCTCCGAGCAGTACTTC.

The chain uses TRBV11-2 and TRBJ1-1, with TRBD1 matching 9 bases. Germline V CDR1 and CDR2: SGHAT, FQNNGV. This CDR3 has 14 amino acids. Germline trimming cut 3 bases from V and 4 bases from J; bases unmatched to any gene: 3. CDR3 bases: TGTGCCAGCAGCTTCGGACAGGGGCTCACTGAAGCTTTCTTT. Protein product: CASSFGQGLTEAFF.

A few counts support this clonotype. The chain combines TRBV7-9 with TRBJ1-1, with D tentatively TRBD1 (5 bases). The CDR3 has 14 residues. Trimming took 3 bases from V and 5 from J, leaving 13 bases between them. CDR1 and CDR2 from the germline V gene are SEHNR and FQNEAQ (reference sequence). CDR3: CASSFPGDGTEAFF. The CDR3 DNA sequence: TGTGCCAGCAGCTTCCCCGGGGACGGAACTGAAGCTTTCTTT.

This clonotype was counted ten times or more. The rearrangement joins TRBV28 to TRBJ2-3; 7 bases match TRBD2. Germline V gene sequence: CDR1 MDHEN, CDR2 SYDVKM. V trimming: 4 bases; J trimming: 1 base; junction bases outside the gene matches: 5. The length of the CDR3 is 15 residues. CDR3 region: CASSSAGAGTDTQYF. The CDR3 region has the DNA TGTGCCAGCAGTTCCGCGGGAGCTGGCACAGATACGCAGTATTTT.

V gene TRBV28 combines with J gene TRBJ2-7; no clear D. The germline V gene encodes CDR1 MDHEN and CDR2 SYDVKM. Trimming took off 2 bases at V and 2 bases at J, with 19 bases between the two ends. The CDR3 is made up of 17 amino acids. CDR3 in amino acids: CASSLLSRDPLPYEQYF. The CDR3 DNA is TGTGCCAGCAGTTTACTCTCCAGAGACCCCCTCCCCTACGAGCAGTACTTC.

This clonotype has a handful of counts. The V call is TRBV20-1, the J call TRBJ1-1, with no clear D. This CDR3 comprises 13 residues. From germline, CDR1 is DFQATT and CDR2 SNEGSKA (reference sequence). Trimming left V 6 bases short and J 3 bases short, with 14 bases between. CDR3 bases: TGCAGTGCCCTAAAGCCAGGCCACACTGAAGCTTTCTTT. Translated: CSALKPGHTEAFF.

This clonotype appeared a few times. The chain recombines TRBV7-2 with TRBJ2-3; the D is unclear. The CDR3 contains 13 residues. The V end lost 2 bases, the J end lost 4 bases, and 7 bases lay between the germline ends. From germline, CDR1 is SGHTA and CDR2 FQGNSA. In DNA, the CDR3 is TGTGCCAGCAGCTTACCAGCCGCAGATACGCAGTATTTT. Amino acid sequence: CASSLPAADTQYF.

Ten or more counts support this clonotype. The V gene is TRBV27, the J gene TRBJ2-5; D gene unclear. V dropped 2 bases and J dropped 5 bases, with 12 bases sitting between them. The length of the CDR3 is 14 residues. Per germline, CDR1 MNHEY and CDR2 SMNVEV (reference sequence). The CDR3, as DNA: TGTGCCAGCAGTTTAAGCCGGCTTAGGGAGACCCAGTACTTC. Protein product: CASSLSRLRETQYF.

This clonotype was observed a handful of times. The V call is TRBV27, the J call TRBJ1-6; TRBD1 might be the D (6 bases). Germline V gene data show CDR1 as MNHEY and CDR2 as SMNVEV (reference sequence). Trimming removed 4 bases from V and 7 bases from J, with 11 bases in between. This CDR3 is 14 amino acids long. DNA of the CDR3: TGTGCCAGCAGTTCACGGACAGAAAATTCACCCCTCCACTTT. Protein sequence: CASSSRTENSPLHF.

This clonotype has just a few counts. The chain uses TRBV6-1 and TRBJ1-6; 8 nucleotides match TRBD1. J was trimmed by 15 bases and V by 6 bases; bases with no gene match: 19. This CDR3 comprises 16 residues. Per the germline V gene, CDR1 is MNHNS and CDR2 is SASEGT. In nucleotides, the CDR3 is TGTGCCAGCAGGGACCGCCGCTCAGGGGGCGCGCGGGGCCTCCACTTT. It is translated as CASRDRRSGGARGLHF.